This T cell receptor beta chain was recovered during a study of T cell responses to AZD1222 COVID-19 vaccine. Overall study results and limits: CD4 TCRs covered the whole spike, strongest at regions 160-218 and 743-854. Repertoire collection took place solely once the T cell response had peaked.

The table came from immunoSEQ multiplex PCR; TCRdb's copy has only in-frame clones and leaves some out. The data hold roughly 99,000 clones, with around 90% observed a single time. Notes on this clone: Its antigen is undetermined.

Second-dose groups at about 4 or about 12 weeks were pooled. Germline CDR1 GTSNPN, CDR2 SVGIG (reference sequence). V was clipped by 5 bases and J by 4 bases, with 12 bases between them. This CDR3 spans 14 amino acids. The V call is TRBV30, the J call TRBJ2-6, with a possible D match to TRBD1 (5 bases). The TCR sequence derives from an adult who received the AZD1222 COVID-19 vaccine. The sample here was peripheral blood, taken 28 days after the second AZD1222 dose. The CDR3 coding sequence is TGTGCCTGGCTGGGGCCTCGCGGGGCCAACGTCCTGACTTTC. This encodes CAWLGPRGANVLTF.